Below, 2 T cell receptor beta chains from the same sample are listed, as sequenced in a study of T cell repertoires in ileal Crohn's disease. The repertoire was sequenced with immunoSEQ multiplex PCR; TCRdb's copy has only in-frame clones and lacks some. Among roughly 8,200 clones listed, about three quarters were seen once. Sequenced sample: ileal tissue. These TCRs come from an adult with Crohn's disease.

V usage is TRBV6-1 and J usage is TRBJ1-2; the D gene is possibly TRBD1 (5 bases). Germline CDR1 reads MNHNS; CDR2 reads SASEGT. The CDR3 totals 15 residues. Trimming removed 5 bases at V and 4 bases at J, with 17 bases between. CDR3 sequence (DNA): TGTGCCAGCAGTCCGGATCTTGGGGCCACCTATGGCTACACCTTC. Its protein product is CASSPDLGATYGYTF.

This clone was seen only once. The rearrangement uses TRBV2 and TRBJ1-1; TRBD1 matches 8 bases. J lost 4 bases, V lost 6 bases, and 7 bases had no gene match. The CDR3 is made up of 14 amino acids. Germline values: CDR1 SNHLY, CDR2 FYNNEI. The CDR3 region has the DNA TGTGCCAGCAGGCTCAGGGGGCTGGGCACTGAAGCTTTCTTT. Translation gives CASRLRGLGTEAFF.